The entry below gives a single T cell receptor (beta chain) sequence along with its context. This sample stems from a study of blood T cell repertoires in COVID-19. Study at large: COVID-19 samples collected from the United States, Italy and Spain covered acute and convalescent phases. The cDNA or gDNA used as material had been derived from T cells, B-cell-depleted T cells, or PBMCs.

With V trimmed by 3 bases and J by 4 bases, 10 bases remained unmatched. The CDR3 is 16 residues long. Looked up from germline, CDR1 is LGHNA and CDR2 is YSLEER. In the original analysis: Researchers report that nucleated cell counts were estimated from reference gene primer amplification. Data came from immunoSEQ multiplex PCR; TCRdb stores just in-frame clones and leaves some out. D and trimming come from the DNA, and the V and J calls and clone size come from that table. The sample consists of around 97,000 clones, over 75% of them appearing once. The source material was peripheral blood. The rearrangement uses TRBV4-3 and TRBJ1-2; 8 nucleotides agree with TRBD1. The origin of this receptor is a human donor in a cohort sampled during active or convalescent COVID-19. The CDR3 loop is CASSQTPGQDPYGYTF. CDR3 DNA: TGCGCCAGCAGCCAGACCCCGGGACAGGATCCCTATGGCTACACCTTC.